These 15 T cell receptor beta chains originate from one sample sequenced in a study of shared clonotypes between healthy human individuals. Clones were sequenced by immunoSEQ multiplex PCR, and TCRdb holds only the in-frame ones, with some missing. The data contain a few million clones, approximately 90% of them singletons. The specimen was naive CD4+ T cells sorted from blood. Subset defined: CD45RA+ positively selected. Receptors were obtained from a man between 18 and 35 years old in good health.

This sequence joins TRBV7-3 and TRBJ2-7, with a possible D match to TRBD1 (6 bases). The CDR3 covers 13 residues. Germline V gene data show CDR1 as SGHTA and CDR2 as FQGTGA. V was cut by 4 bases and J by 1 base, with 8 bases left in between. The CDR3 nucleotides read TGTGCCAGCAGCTCCGGACAGTCCTACGAGCAGTACTTC. This encodes CASSSGQSYEQYF.

In the case of this clone: Additional DNA sequences in this sample encode the identical CDR3. V and J are TRBV7-2 and TRBJ2-2; maybe TRBD2 (6 bases). Trimming pared 1 base from V and 1 base from J, leaving 7 bases between. The CDR3 loop spans 15 amino acids. Germline lookup yields CDR1 SGHTA and CDR2 FQGNSA. CDR3 DNA: TGTGCCAGCAGCTTAGGACTAGGGAACACCGGGGAGCTGTTTTTT. It translates to CASSLGLGNTGELFF.

The V and J genes are TRBV18 and TRBJ1-5; TRBD1 agrees at 10 bases. Germline V lookup: CDR1 KGHSH, CDR2 LQKENI. V gave up 5 bases and J gave up 5 bases; unmatched junction bases: 3. This CDR3 has 14 residues. CDR3 region: CASSTTGGDQPQHF. The CDR3 DNA follows: TGTGCCAGCTCAACGACAGGGGGCGATCAGCCCCAGCATTTT.

CDR3 sequence: CASSLAGASNYGYTF. CDR3 in DNA: TGTGCCAGCAGCTTGGCAGGGGCTTCTAACTATGGCTACACCTTC. This chain joins TRBV5-4 and TRBJ1-2; D might be TRBD1 (6 bases). V lost 0 bases, J lost 0 bases, and 9 bases lay in between. CDR1 is SGHNT, CDR2 YYREEE, per germline (reference sequence). The CDR3 is made up of 15 amino acids.

V and J are TRBV4-1 and TRBJ2-7; 9 bases are shared with TRBD2. Germline V gene lookup returns CDR1 MGHRA and CDR2 YSYEKL. The CDR3 is 16 residues long. V was pared by 3 bases and J by 3 bases, with 9 bases of the junction left unmatched. The CDR3 is CASSQATAGGFYEQYF. The CDR3 DNA sequence: TGCGCCAGCAGCCAGGCCACAGCGGGGGGATTCTACGAGCAGTACTTC.

The CDR3 loop reads CASSFSYTDTQYF. The CDR3 DNA reads as TGTGCCAGCAGCTTCAGTTACACAGATACGCAGTATTTT. The V call is TRBV7-2, the J call TRBJ2-3; unclear D gene. Per the germline V gene, CDR1 is SGHTA and CDR2 is FQGNSA. The V gene lost 3 bases and the J gene lost 2 bases, with 6 bases spanning the gap. The CDR3 sequence is 13 residues long.

This chain connects TRBV4-1 to TRBJ2-1; 8 bases fit TRBD2. Germline V gives CDR1 MGHRA, CDR2 YSYEKL. J lost 0 bases, V lost 4 bases, and 5 bases had no gene match. The length of the CDR3 is 16 residues. CDR3 region: CASSLSGASSYNEQFF. CDR3 in DNA: TGCGCCAGCAGCCTTAGCGGGGCCAGCTCCTACAATGAGCAGTTCTTC.

The V gene is TRBV27, the J gene TRBJ1-5; 8 bases map to TRBD1. The V segment lost 4 bases and the J segment 5 bases; nucleotides outside the gene matches: 10. Germline values: CDR1 MNHEY, CDR2 SMNVEV (reference sequence). The CDR3 runs 16 residues. DNA for the CDR3: TGTGCCAGCAGTTCCGGGACAGGCCCTGGGTATCAGCCCCAGCATTTT. This gives the protein CASSSGTGPGYQPQHF.

The CDR3 here is CASSGGGGGNIQYF. CDR3 DNA sequence: TGTGCCAGCAGTGGGGGTGGGGGAGGTAACATTCAGTACTTC. The chain combines TRBV2 with TRBJ2-4; D possibly corresponds to TRBD2 (6 bases). V was trimmed by 4 bases and J by 7 bases, leaving 14 bases between them. CDR1 and CDR2 from the germline V gene are SNHLY and FYNNEI. CDR3 length: 14 amino acids.

The DNA for the CDR3 is TGCGCCAGCAGTTTTGGCGGGACAGGGTCCGGAAACACCATATATTTT. Translated, it gives CASSFGGTGSGNTIYF. This chain joins TRBV5-1 and TRBJ1-3; 9 bases line up with TRBD1. V lost 5 bases to trimming and J lost 4 bases; unmatched junction nucleotides: 10. The CDR3 extends over 16 amino acids. CDR1 SGHRS and CDR2 YFSETQ come from the germline V gene.

On this clone itself: The same CDR3 arises from other DNA sequences in this sample as well. The chain is built from TRBV5-1 and TRBJ2-5; a possible D gene is TRBD1 (5 bases). Trimming stripped 4 bases from V and 5 bases from J, with 15 bases between. CDR1 and CDR2 from the germline V gene are SGHRS and YFSETQ. This CDR3 has 14 residues. DNA of the CDR3: TGCGCCAGCAGCCTCAGATGGGGCCAGGAGACCCAGTACTTC. This gives the protein CASSLRWGQETQYF. The whole variable domain, remainder taken from reference TRBV5-1 and TRBJ2-5, is KAGVTQTPRYLIKTRGQQVTLSCSPISGHRSVSWYQQTPGQGLQFLFEYFSETQRNKGNFPGRFSGRQFSNSRSEMNVSTLELGDSALYLCASSLRWGQETQYFGPGTRLLVL.

V and J are TRBV9 and TRBJ2-7, with 8 nucleotides matching TRBD1. V was pared by 4 bases and J by 5 bases, with 11 bases of the junction left unmatched. The length of the CDR3 is 15 residues. Germline V gene data show CDR1 as SGDLS and CDR2 as YYNGEE. The CDR3 protein is CASSPRTGLENEQYF. CDR3 coding DNA: TGTGCCAGCAGCCCCCGGACAGGGCTTGAAAACGAGCAGTACTTC.

The V and J genes are TRBV4-2 and TRBJ2-6; 8 bases match TRBD1. CDR1 is LGHNA, CDR2 YNFKEQ, per germline. The CDR3 contains 18 residues. V lost 3 bases, J lost 3 bases, and 10 bases stayed unmatched. In DNA form, the CDR3 reads TGTGCCAGCAGCCAGACCCCAGGGGGCGCTTATGGGGCCAACGTCCTGACTTTC. It yields the protein CASSQTPGGAYGANVLTF.

About this clone itself: The junction departs from germline at one end; a sequencing error may be responsible. The V call is TRBV7-7, the J call TRBJ1-3; 10 positions agree with TRBD1. Germline V gene sequence: CDR1 SSHAT, CDR2 FNYEAQ (reference sequence). The CDR3 runs 15 residues. CDR3 nucleotides: TGTGCTAGCAGCTCGGGACAGGGGACTGGAAACACCATATATTTT. This encodes CASSSGQGTGNTIYF.

J is TRBJ2-7 and V is TRBV7-2; the D is unclear. Germline assignment: CDR1 SGHTA and CDR2 FQGNSA. V dropped 4 bases and J dropped 8 bases, with 9 bases sitting between them. The CDR3 sequence is 11 residues long. The CDR3 loop reads CASSSGPQQYF. DNA of the CDR3: TGTGCCAGCAGCTCCGGACCCCAGCAGTACTTC.